This T cell receptor (beta chain) was found in a study of T cell clonality in common variable immunodeficiency. Study-wide results and limits: In common variable immunodeficiency, TCR beta chains reportedly carried fewer deletions and N-nucleotide insertions. The cause of increased CVID clonality remains unclear without subpopulation sequencing.

Control and CVID samples contributed equal amounts of genomic DNA. Sequencing used immunoSEQ multiplex PCR; TCRdb keeps in-frame clones, though not all of them. Found here are about 31,000 clones, no singletons; the ten largest cover around 6.7%. The CVID group had approximately 14 females and about 30 males, mean age roughly 40. There are many counts of this clone. Its specificity is unknown. The missing CDR3 end, 3 residues past where the read stops, is filled in from the germline J gene. The CDR3 is 15 amino acids. Trimming shortened V by 1 base and J by 2 bases, and 9 bases separated the two germline ends. Germline CDR1 is LNHDA and CDR2 is SQIVND (reference sequence).

The chain joins TRBV19 to TRBJ1-3; D may be TRBD1 (5 bases). The sequenced sample consisted of peripheral blood mononuclear cells. The source is a human donor with common variable immunodeficiency. CDR3 in amino acids: CASSIGSGAGNTIYF. CDR3 bases read: TGTGCCAGTAGTATAGGCTCGGGGGCTGGAAACACC.